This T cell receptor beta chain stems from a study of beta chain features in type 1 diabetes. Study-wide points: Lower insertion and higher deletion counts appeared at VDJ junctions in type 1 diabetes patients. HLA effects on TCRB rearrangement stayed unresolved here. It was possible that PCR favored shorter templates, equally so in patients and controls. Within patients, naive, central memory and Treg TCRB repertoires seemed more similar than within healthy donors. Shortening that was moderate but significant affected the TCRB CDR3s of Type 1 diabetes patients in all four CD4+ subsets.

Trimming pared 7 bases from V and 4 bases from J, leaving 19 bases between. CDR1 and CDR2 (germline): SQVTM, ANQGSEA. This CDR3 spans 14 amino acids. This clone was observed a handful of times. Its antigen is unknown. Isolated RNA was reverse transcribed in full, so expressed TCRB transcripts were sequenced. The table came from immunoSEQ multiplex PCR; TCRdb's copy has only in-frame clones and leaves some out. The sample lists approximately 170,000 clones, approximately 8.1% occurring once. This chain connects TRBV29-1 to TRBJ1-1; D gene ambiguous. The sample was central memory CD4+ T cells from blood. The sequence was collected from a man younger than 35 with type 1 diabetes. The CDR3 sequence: CSASTDVGGTEAFF. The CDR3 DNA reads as TGCAGCGCCTCGACGGACGTAGGAGGCACTGAAGCTTTCTTT.